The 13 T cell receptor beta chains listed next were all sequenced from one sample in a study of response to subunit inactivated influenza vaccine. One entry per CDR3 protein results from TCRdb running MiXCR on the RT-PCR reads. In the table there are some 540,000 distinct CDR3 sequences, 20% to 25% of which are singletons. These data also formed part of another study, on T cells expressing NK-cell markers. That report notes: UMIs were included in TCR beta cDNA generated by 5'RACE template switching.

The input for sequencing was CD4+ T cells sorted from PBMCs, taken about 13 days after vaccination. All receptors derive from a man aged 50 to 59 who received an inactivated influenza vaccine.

In DNA form, the CDR3 reads TGTGCCAGCAGCTTCCTTCCGGTAGTGGGGGCGGGAGCTTATCCTGAGCAGTTCTTC. Amino acids: CASSFLPVVGAGAYPEQFF. The J gene is TRBJ2-1, the V gene TRBV7-8; weak D call: TRBD2 (7 bases). V was pared by 3 bases and J by 9 bases, with 30 bases between. This CDR3 has 19 residues. Germline CDR1 reads SGHVS; CDR2 reads FQNEAQ.

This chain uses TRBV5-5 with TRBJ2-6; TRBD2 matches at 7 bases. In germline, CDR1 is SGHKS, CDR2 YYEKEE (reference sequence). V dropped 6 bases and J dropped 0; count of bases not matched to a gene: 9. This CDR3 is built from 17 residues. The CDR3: CASTLSWEGSGANVLTF. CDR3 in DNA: TGTGCCAGCACCCTGTCTTGGGAGGGCTCTGGGGCCAACGTCCTGACTTTC.

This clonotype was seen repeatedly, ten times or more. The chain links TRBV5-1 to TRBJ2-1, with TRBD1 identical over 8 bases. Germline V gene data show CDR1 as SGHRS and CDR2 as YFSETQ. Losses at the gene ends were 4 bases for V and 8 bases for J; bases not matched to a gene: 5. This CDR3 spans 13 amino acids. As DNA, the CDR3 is TGCGCCAGCAGCCTAGGACAGGGATATGAGCAGTTCTTC. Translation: CASSLGQGYEQFF.

CDR3 amino acids: CSARGQGGITYEQYF. The CDR3 DNA follows: TGCAGTGCTAGGGGACAGGGAGGGATTACCTACGAGCAGTACTTC. The rearrangement links TRBV20-1 to TRBJ2-7; TRBD1 matches 9 bases. Germline V gene lookup returns CDR1 DFQATT and CDR2 SNEGSKA (reference sequence). The J segment lost 2 bases and the V segment lost 3 bases, leaving 8 bases of the junction unmatched. CDR3 length equals 15 residues.

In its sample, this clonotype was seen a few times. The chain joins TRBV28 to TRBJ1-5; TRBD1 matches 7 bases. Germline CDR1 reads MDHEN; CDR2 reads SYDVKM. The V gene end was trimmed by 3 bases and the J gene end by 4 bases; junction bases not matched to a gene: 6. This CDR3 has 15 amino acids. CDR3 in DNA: TGTGCCAGCAGTTTGGAGGGGGCGCTGAATCAGCCCCAGCATTTT. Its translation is CASSLEGALNQPQHF.

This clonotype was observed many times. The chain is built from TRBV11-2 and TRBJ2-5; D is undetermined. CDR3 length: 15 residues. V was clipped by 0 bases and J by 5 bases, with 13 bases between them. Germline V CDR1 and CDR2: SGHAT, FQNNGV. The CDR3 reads CASSLDQSAAETQYF. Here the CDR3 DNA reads TGTGCCAGCAGCTTAGATCAGTCGGCCGCGGAGACCCAGTACTTC.

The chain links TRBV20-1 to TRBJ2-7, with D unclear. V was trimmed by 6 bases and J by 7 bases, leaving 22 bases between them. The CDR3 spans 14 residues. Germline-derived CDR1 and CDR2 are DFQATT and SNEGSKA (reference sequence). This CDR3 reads CSANKKEGASEQYF. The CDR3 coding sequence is TGCAGTGCCAACAAAAAGGAAGGTGCGAGTGAGCAGTACTTC.

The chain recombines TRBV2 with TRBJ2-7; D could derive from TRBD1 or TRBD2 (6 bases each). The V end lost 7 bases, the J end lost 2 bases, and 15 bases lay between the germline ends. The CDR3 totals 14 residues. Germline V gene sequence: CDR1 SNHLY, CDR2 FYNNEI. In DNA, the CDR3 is TGTGCCAGCACGGCCGGGGGCTTAACCTACGAGCAGTACTTC. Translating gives CASTAGGLTYEQYF.

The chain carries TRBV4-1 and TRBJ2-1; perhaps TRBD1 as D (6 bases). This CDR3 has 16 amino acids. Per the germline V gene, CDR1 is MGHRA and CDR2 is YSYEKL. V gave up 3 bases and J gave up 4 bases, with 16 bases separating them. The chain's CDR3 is CASSQRTGTPYNEQFF. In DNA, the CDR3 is TGCGCCAGCAGCCAGAGAACCGGGACACCGTACAATGAGCAGTTCTTC.

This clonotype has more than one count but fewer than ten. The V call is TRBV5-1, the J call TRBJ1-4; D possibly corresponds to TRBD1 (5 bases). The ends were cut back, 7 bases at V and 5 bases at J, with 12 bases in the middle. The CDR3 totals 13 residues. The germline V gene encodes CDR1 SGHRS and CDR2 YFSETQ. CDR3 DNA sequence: TGCGCCAGCGCTGCTGGGGACAATGAAAAACTGTTTTTT. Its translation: CASAAGDNEKLFF.

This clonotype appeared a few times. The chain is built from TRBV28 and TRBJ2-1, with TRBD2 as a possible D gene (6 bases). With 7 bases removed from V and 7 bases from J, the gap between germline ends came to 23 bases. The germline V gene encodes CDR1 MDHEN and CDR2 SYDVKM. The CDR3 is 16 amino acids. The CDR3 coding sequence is TGTGCCAGCAAACTAGCTTCTGGCGGGGTCCCGAATGAGCAGTTCTTC. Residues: CASKLASGGVPNEQFF.

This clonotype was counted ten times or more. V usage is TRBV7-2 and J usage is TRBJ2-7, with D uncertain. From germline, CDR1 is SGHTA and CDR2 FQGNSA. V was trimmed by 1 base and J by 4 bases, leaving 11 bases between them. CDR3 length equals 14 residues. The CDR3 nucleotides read TGTGCCAGCAGCTTAGTTTCCTCTCTGTACGAGCAGTACTTC. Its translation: CASSLVSSLYEQYF.

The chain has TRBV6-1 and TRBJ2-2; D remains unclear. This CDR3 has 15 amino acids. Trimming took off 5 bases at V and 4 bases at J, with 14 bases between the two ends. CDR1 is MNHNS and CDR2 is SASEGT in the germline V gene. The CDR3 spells CASSPTVPGTGELFF. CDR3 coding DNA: TGTGCCAGCAGTCCAACAGTCCCGGGCACCGGGGAGCTGTTTTTT.